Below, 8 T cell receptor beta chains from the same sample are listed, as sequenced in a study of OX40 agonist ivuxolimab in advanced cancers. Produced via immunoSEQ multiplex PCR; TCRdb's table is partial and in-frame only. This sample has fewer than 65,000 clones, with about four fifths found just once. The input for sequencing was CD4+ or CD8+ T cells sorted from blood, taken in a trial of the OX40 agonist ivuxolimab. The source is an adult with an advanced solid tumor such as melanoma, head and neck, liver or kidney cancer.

This CDR3 reads CASSRPGTASNTGELFF. The CDR3 nucleotides read TGTGCCAGCAGCCGCCCCGGGACAGCCTCGAACACCGGGGAGCTGTTTTTT. The chain has TRBV14 and TRBJ2-2, with 7 nucleotides matching TRBD1. There are 17 residues in the CDR3. V was pared by 4 bases and J by 0 bases, with 8 bases of the junction left unmatched. From germline, CDR1 is SGHDN and CDR2 FVKESK.

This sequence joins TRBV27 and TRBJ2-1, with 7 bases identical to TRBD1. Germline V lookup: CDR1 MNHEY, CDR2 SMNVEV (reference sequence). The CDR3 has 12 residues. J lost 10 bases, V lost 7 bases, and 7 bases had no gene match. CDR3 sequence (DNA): TGTGCCAGCAAAAGGGCGACAGGGGAGCAGTTCTTC. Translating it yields CASKRATGEQFF.

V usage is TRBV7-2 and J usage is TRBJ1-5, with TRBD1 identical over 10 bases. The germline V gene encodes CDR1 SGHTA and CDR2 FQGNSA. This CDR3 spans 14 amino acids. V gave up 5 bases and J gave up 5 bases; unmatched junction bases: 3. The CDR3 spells CASSPGQGYQPQHF. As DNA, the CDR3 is TGTGCCAGCAGCCCGGGACAGGGGTATCAGCCCCAGCATTTT.

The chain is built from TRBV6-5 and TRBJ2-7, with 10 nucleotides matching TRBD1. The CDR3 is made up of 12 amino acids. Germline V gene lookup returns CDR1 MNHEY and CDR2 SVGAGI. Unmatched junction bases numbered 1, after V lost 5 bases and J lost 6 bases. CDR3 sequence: CASSRDRGEQYF. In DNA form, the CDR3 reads TGTGCCAGCAGTCGGGACAGGGGCGAGCAGTACTTC.

CDR3 sequence (DNA): TGTGCCAGCAGCCCTTGGGGGGGGTCCTACGAGCAGTACTTC. Translated: CASSPWGGSYEQYF. The chain links TRBV7-3 to TRBJ2-7, with TRBD2 matching over 7 bases. This CDR3 region has 14 residues. The germline CDR1 and CDR2 sequences are SGHTA and FQGTGA. V lost 5 bases, J lost 1 base, and 5 bases stayed unmatched.

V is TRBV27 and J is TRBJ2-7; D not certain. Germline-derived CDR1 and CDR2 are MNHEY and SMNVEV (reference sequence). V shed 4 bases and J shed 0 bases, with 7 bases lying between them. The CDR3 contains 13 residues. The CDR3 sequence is CASSSLSSYEQYF. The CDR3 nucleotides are TGTGCCAGCAGTTCCCTCAGCTCCTACGAGCAGTACTTC.

The CDR3 coding sequence is TGTGCCAGCAGTCGTACAGGGGGCTACACATACTATAGCAATCAGCCCCAGCATTTT. Protein: CASSRTGGYTYYSNQPQHF. This chain links TRBV28 with TRBJ1-5, with 9 bases matching TRBD1. The V gene's germline CDR1 is MDHEN and CDR2 SYDVKM. The CDR3 has 19 amino acids. The junction had 14 bases not matched to a gene; V was cut back by 5 bases and J by 0 bases. Full variable domain (remainder filled in from reference TRBV28 and TRBJ1-5): DVKVTQSSRYLVKRTGEKVFLECVQDMDHENMFWYRQDPGLGLRLIYFSYDVKMKEKGDIPEGYSVSREKKERFSLILESASTNQTSMYLCASSRTGGYTYYSNQPQHFGDGTRLSIL.

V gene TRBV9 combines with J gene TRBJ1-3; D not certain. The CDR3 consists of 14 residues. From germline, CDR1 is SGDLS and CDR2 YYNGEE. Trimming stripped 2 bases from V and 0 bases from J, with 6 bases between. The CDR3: CASSVGLSGNTIYF. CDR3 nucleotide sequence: TGTGCCAGCAGCGTGGGCCTCTCTGGAAACACCATATATTTT.